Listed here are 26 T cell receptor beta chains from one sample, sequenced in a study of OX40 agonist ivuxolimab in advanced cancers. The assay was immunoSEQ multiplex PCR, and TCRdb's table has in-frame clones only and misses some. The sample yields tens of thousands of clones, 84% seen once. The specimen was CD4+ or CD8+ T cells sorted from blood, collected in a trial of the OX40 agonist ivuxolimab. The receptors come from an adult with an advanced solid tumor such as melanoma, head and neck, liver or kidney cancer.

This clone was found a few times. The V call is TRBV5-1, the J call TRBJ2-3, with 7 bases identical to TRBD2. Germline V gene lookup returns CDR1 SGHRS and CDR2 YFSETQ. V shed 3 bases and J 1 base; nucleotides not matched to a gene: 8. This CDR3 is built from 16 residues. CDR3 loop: CASSSRGGLGTDTQYF. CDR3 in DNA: TGCGCCAGCAGCTCTAGGGGAGGGCTTGGCACAGATACGCAGTATTTT.

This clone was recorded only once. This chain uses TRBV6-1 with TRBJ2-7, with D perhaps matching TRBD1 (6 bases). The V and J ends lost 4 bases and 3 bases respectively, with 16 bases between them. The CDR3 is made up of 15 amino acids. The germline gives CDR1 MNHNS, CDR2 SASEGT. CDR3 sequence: CASSGRGTRNYEQYF. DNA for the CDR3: TGTGCCAGCAGTGGGCGAGGGACACGTAACTACGAGCAGTACTTC.

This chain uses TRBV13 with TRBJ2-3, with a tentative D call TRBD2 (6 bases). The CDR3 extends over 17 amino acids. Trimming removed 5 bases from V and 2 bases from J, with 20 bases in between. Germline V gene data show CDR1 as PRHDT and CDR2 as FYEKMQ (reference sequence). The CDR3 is CASSAPGTVTHTDTQYF. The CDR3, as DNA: TGTGCCAGCAGCGCCCCCGGGACTGTCACCCACACAGATACGCAGTATTTT. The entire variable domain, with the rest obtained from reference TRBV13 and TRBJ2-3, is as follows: AAGVIQSPRHLIKEKRETATLKCYPIPRHDTVYWYQQGPGQDPQFLISFYEKMQSDKGSIPDRFSAQQFSDYHSELNMSSLELGDSALYFCASSAPGTVTHTDTQYFGPGTRLTVL.

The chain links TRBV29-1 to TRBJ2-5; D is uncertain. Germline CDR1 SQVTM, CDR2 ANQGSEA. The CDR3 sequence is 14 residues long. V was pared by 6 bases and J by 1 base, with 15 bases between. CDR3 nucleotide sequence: TGCAGCGTAGTCCGGTCCGGGTTCCAAGAGACCCAGTACTTC. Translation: CSVVRSGFQETQYF. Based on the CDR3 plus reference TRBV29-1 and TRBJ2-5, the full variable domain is SAVISQKPSRDICQRGTSLTIQCQVDSQVTMMFWYRQQPGQSLTLIATANQGSEATYESGFVIDKFPISRPNLTFSTLTVSNMSPEDSSIYLCSVVRSGFQETQYFGPGTRLLVL.

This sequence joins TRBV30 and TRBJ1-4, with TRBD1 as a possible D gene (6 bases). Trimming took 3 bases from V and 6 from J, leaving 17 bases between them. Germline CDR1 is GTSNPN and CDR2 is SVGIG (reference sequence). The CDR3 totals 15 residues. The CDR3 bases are TGTGCCTGGAGCCGGGACATCGGGGCAGATGAAAAACTGTTTTTT. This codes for CAWSRDIGADEKLFF.

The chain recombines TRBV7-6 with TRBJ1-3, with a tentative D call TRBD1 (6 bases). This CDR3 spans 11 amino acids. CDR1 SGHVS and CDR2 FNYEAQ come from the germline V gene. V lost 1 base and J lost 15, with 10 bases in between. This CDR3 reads CASSLEGHQYF. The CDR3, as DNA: TGTGCCAGCAGCTTAGAGGGACACCAATATTTT.

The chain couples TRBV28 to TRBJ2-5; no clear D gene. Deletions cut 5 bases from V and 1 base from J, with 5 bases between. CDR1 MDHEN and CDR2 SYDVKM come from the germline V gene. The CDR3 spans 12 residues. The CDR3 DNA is TGTGCCAGCAGTCAAGGCCAAGAGACCCAGTACTTC. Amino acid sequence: CASSQGQETQYF.

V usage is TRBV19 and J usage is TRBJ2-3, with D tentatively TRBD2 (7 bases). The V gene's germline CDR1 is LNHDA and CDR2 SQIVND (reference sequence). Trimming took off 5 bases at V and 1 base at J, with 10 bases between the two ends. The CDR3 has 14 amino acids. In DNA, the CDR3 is TGTGCCAGTAGTGTCGGGGGGCGCACAGATACGCAGTATTTT. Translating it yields CASSVGGRTDTQYF.

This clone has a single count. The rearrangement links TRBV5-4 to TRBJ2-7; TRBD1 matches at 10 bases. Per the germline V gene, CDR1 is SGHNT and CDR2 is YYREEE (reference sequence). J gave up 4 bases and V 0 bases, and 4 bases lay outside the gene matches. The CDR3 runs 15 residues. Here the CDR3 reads CASSLGQGAVYEQYF. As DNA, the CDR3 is TGTGCCAGCAGCTTGGGACAGGGGGCTGTGTACGAGCAGTACTTC.

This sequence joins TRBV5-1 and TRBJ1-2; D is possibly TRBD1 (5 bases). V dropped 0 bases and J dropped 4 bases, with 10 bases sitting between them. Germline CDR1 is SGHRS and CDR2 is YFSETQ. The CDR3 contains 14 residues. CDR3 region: CASSLVGAGYGYTF. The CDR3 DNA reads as TGCGCCAGCAGCTTGGTCGGGGCTGGCTATGGCTACACCTTC. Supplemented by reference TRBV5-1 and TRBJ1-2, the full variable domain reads KAGVTQTPRYLIKTRGQQVTLSCSPISGHRSVSWYQQTPGQGLQFLFEYFSETQRNKGNFPGRFSGRQFSNSRSEMNVSTLELGDSALYLCASSLVGAGYGYTFGSGTRLTVV.

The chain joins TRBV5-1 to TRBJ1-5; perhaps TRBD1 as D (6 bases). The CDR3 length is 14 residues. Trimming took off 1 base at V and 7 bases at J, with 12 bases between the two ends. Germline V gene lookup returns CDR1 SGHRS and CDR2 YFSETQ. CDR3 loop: CASSLLGGDQPQHF. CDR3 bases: TGCGCCAGCAGCTTGCTAGGGGGGGACCAGCCCCAGCATTTT.

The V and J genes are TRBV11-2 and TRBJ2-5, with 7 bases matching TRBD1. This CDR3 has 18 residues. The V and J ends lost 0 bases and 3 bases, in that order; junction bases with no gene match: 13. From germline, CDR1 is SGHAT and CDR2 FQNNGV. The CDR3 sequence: CASSLDPGHRGPKETQYF. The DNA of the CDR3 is TGTGCCAGCAGCTTAGACCCTGGTCATAGGGGGCCTAAAGAGACCCAGTACTTC.

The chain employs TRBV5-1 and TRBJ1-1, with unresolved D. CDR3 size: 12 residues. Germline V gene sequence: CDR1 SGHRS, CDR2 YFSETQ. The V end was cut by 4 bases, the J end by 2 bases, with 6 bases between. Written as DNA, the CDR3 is TGCGCCAGCAGCAACGAAAACACTGAAGCTTTCTTT. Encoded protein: CASSNENTEAFF.

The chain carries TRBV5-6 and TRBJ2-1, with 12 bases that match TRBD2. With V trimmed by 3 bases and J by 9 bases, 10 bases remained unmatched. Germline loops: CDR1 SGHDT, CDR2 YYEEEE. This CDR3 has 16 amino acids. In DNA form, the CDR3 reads TGTGCCAGCAGCTCCTATACTAGCGGGAGGATGTTTGAGCAGTTCTTC. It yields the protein CASSSYTSGRMFEQFF.

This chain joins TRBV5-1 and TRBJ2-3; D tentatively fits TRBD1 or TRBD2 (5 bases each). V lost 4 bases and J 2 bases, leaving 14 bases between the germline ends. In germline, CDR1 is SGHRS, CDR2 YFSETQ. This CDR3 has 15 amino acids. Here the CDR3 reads CASSDGTAHTDTQYF. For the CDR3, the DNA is TGCGCCAGCAGCGACGGGACCGCTCACACAGATACGCAGTATTTT.

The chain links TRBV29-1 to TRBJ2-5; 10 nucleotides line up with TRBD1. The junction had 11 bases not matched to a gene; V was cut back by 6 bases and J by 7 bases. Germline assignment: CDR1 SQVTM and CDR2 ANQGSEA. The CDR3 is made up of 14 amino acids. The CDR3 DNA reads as TGCAGCGTCCCGACAGGGGGCGCCTCAGTGACCCAGTACTTC. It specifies CSVPTGGASVTQYF.

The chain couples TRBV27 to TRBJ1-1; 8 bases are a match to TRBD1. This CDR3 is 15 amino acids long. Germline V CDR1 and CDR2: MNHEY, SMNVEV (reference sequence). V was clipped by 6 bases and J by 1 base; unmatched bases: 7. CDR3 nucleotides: TGTGCCAGCAGCATAACAGGGGGGGGGAACACTGAAGCTTTCTTT. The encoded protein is CASSITGGGNTEAFF.

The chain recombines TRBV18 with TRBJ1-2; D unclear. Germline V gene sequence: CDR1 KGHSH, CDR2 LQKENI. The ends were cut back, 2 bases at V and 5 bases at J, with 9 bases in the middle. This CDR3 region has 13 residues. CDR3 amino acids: CASSPADEYGYTF. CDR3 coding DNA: TGTGCCAGCTCACCAGCAGACGAATATGGCTACACCTTC.

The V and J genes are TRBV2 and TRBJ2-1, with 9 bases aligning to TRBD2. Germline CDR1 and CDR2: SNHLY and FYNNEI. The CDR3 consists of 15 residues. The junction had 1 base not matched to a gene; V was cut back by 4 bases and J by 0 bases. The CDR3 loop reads CASSGSGSSYNEQFF. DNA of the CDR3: TGTGCCAGCAGTGGTAGCGGGAGCTCCTACAATGAGCAGTTCTTC.

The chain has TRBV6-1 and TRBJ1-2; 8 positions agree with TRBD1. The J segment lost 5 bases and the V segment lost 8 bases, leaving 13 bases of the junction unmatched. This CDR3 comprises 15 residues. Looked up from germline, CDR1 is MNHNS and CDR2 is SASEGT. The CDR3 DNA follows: TGTGCCAGCGCTGTCGGACAGGGAGGAATGTATGGCTACACCTTC. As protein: CASAVGQGGMYGYTF.

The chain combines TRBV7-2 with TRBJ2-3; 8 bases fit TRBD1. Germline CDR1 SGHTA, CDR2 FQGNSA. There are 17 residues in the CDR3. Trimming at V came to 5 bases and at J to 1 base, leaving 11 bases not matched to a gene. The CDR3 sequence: CASSPGTGGTRTDTQYF. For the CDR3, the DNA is TGTGCCAGCAGCCCCGGGACAGGCGGGACCCGCACAGATACGCAGTATTTT. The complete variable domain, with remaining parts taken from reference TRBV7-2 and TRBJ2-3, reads GAGVSQSPSNKVTEKGKDVELRCDPISGHTALYWYRQSLGQGLEFLIYFQGNSAPDKSGLPSDRFSAERTGGSVSTLTIQRTQQEDSAVYLCASSPGTGGTRTDTQYFGPGTRLTVL.

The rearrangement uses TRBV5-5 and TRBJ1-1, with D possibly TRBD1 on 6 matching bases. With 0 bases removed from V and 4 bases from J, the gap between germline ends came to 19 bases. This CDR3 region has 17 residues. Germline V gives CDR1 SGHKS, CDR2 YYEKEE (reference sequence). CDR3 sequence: CASSLGKGQTAGTEAFF. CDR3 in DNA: TGTGCCAGCAGCTTGGGCAAAGGACAGACAGCTGGCACTGAAGCTTTCTTT.

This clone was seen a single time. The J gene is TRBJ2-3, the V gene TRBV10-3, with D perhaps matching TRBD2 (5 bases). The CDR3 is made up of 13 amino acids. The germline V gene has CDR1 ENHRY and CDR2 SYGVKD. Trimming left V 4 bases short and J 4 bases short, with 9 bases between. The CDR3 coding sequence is TGTGCCATCAGTGCAAGGGAGTCAGATACGCAGTATTTT. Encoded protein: CAISARESDTQYF.

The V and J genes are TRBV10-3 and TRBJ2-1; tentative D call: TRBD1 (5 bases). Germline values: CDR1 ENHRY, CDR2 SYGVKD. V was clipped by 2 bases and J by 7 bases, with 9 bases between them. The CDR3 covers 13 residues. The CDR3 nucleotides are TGTGCCATCAGTGAGGTGGGGCGGAATGAGCAGTTCTTC. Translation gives CAISEVGRNEQFF.

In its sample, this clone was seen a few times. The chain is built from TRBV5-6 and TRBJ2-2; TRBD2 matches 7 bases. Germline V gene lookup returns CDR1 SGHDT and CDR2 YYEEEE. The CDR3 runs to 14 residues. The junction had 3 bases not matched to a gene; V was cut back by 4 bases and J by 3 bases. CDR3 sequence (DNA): TGTGCCAGCAGCGTCGGGGGGTACACCGGGGAGCTGTTTTTT. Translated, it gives CASSVGGYTGELFF.

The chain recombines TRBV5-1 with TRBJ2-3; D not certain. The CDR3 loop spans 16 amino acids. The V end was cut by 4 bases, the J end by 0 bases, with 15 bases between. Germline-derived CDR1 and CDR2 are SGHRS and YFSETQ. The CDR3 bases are TGCGCCAGCAGCCCCTCGGCGTCCTCAAGCACAGATACGCAGTATTTT. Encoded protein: CASSPSASSSTDTQYF.